This note documents a single TCR beta chain sequence. This record belongs to a study of blood T cell repertoires in COVID-19. Study-wide background: Samples of COVID-19 (acute and convalescent) were obtained from the United States, Italy and Spain. Sources were T cells, B-cell-depleted T cells, or PBMCs; the material itself was cDNA or gDNA.

How the authors handled the data: Reference gene primer amplification gave nucleated cell count estimates. Measured with immunoSEQ multiplex PCR; TCRdb has only the in-frame clones, and not every one. V, J and clone size reflect that table, while D and trimming were determined from the DNA. The sample holds under 200,000 clones; about 88% are singletons and the top ten take roughly 7.3%. V lost 4 bases to trimming and J lost 5 bases; unmatched junction nucleotides: 12. The CDR3 contains 17 residues. Germline lookup yields CDR1 MGHRA and CDR2 YSYEKL. The receptor comes from an elderly woman in a cohort sampled during active or convalescent COVID-19. V gene TRBV4-1 combines with J gene TRBJ2-2, with 8 bases that match TRBD2. The specimen sequenced was peripheral blood. The CDR3 nucleotides read TGCGCCAGCAGCCTCCGGGAGGGTGCGGGCATAACCGGGGAGCTGTTTTTT. It specifies CASSLREGAGITGELFF.